This T cell receptor beta chain was profiled in a study of blood T cell repertoires in COVID-19 (dated by TCRdb to about 2020). Broadly, across the study: Collaborator samples came from the United States, Italy and Spain and covered acute and convalescent phases of COVID-19. The sample metadata nearly always contained a de-identified subject ID, COVID-19 status, age in years and sex. The samples were drawn from the first 160 participants of the ongoing ImmuneRACE study and from over a thousand subjects provided by 6 global collaborators. Deeply sampled blood TCRbeta repertoires from subjects exposed to, actively infected with, or recovered from COVID-19 were included in the dataset. The repertoires were made available in a free public database intended to serve as a resource for research on the immune response to SARS-CoV-2. The prospective study material was composed of cDNA or gDNA derived from T cells, B-cell-depleted T cells, or PBMCs. Where available, HLA class I and class II types were obtained from metadata supplied by the sample provider rather than from assay-based typing. The paper as a whole reports these results and caveats: The quantity of clinical and demographic metadata differed by source and by participant and was supplied without curation.

In its sample, this clone was seen once. Its recognized antigen is unknown. Per-base qualities were not stored, and no clone one base away is much larger. Whole blood was collected in K2EDTA tubes by collaborating institutions according to the institutions' own protocols. For TCRbeta analysis, collaborators shipped samples in one of three forms: frozen whole blood, isolated PBMCs, or DNA extracted from either of those sample types. For this chain, trimming is 7 bases at the V end and 8 bases at the J end, and the number of junction bases without a gene match is 11. The germline V gene sets CDR1 to MNHEY and CDR2 to SVGAGI. The CDR3 runs 14 residues from the cysteine to the phenylalanine. CDR3 DNA is the only sequence kept; it has 42 bases, read in frame from the first base. The immunoSEQ Assay, a bias-controlled multiplex PCR, was used to amplify TCRbeta CDR3 regions from genomic DNA. The authors' analysis ran thus. Within the assay, amplification of reference gene primers was used to estimate how many nucleated cells each sample contained. To quantify the absolute abundance of each unique TCRbeta CDR3 rearrangement, sequence reads were collapsed and filtered. For each sample, productive Simpson clonality was calculated as the square root of Simpson's diversity index over productive rearrangements. TCRdb obtained this table from immuneACCESS and retained in-frame rearrangements with V and J assigned. These tables miss some clones; where compared with another copy, unresolved V genes account for less than half of the shortfall, and the remainder is unexplained. V and J calls plus clone size are reproduced from that table; the DNA served to infer D and trimming. The sample profile shows roughly 250,000 clones; 84% of them were found once. The biggest ten clones account for around 7.8% of the sample.

The rearrangement joined TRBV6-5 to TRBJ2-4, and 7 bases in between align with TRBD1. The TCR sequence derives from a human donor in a cohort sampled during active COVID-19. The sequenced material came from peripheral blood. The CDR3 reads CASNFDREVHIQYF. The sequenced DNA is TGTGCCAGCAACTTCGACAGGGAAGTACACATTCAGTACTTC.